The clone carrying this T cell receptor (beta chain) was seen a few times. As to treatment: oral pan-JAK inhibitor, 5-10 mg twice daily. V lost 4 bases to trimming and J lost 0 bases, with 12 bases between them. The CDR3 has 14 amino acids. The germline gives CDR1 SQVTM, CDR2 ANQGSEA. Extraction and reverse transcription of RNA yielded cDNA as the sequencing template. Clones were sequenced by immunoSEQ multiplex PCR, and TCRdb holds only the in-frame ones, with some missing. The repertoire consists of 200,000 to 250,000 clones, with 35% to 40% occurring once and the leading ten covering roughly 0.45%. The record originates from a study of CD8+ T cells in alopecia areata.

Sequencing used CD4+ T cells sorted from blood, obtained between weeks 30 and 35, from a patient treated with tofacitinib. The V call is TRBV29-1, the J call TRBJ1-1; D may be TRBD1 (6 bases). The clonotype was recovered from a human donor with alopecia areata. The CDR3 loop reads CSVVRGTLNTEAFF. The CDR3 region has the DNA TGCAGCGTTGTCAGGGGCACATTGAACACTGAAGCTTTCTTT.